The 5 T cell receptor beta chains presented below share a single source sample, sequenced in a study of T cells in localized non-small cell lung cancer. Only in-frame clones appear in the TCRdb table, and some are missing; sequencing was by immunoSEQ multiplex PCR. Seen here are 1,500 to 2,000 clones, more than 25% observed once, and the top ten hold 21%. The sample was normal lung tissue next to the tumor, taken before any cancer treatment. These receptors were collected from a male donor at least 60 years old with stage II lung adenocarcinoma.

V usage is TRBV9 and J usage is TRBJ2-3; 8 nucleotides agree with TRBD2. The CDR3 contains 16 residues. Germline V gene sequence: CDR1 SGDLS, CDR2 YYNGEE. Trimming removed 3 bases from V and 4 bases from J; junction bases left unmatched: 10. The DNA of the CDR3 is TGTGCCAGCAGCGAAACCACCGGGGGGGCCGCAGATACGCAGTATTTT. Protein product: CASSETTGGAADTQYF.

J is TRBJ2-7 and V is TRBV18; D remains unclear. This CDR3 region has 15 residues. Looked up from germline, CDR1 is KGHSH and CDR2 is LQKENI. The V gene lost 0 bases and the J gene lost 0 bases, with 9 bases spanning the gap. The CDR3 sequence: CASSPPTHSSYEQYF. The CDR3 region has the DNA TGTGCCAGCTCACCACCGACGCATAGCTCCTACGAGCAGTACTTC.

The chain employs TRBV30 and TRBJ1-1; 7 bases are a match to TRBD1. The CDR3 totals 13 residues. The V gene's germline CDR1 is GTSNPN and CDR2 SVGIG (reference sequence). Unmatched junction bases numbered 9, after V lost 7 bases and J lost 4 bases. This chain's CDR3 is CASRRGTVTEAFF. CDR3 nucleotide sequence: TGTGCCTCGAGGAGGGGGACAGTCACTGAAGCTTTCTTT.

This clone appeared a few times. This chain links TRBV9 with TRBJ2-2; tentatively, D is TRBD1 (6 bases). CDR1 is SGDLS, CDR2 YYNGEE, per germline. The CDR3 extends over 13 amino acids. With 3 bases removed from V and 6 bases from J, the gap between germline ends came to 9 bases. The CDR3 sequence is CASSGPGAGELFF. Here the CDR3 DNA reads TGTGCCAGCAGCGGACCAGGGGCCGGGGAGCTGTTTTTT.

This clone showed up just once. The rearrangement links TRBV12-2 to TRBJ2-3. TRBV12-2 is flagged as a pseudogene. CDR3 size: 18 residues. CDR3 DNA: TGTGCAAGTCTTTTATTAATGTGGGGGGCCTCTACCACAGATACGCAGTATTTT. Protein: CASLLLMWGASTTDTQYF.